A selection of T cell receptor beta chains follows, all from one sample in a study of T cell responses to AZD1222 COVID-19 vaccine. TCRdb's table, derived via immunoSEQ multiplex PCR, lists solely in-frame clones and lacks some. The table includes 180,000 or so clones, approximately 91% detected once. This specimen was peripheral blood, taken 28 days after the second AZD1222 dose. These receptors were collected from an adult who received the AZD1222 COVID-19 vaccine. The conserved cysteine and the conserved F or W are not part of the CDR3 here. Each record gives: J gene, V gene, CDR3 protein.

J gene: TRBJ2-5
V gene: TRBV3-1/TRBV3-2
CDR3 protein: ASSQKTGTRKETQY

J gene: TRBJ1-1
V gene: TRBV6-5
CDR3 protein: ASSYTQGGSAEAF

J gene: TRBJ2-2
V gene: TRBV15
CDR3 protein: ATSTPPRGLANTGELF

J gene: TRBJ2-5
V gene: TRBV19
CDR3 protein: ASNSRLAGEETQY

J gene: TRBJ2-2
V gene: TRBV3-1/TRBV3-2
CDR3 protein: ASSLRLNTGELF

J gene: TRBJ1-5
V gene: TRBV27
CDR3 protein: ASSMGPQGNQPQH

J gene: TRBJ2-5
V gene: TRBV5-4
CDR3 protein: ASSLPPQETQY

J gene: TRBJ1-2
V gene: TRBV7-3
CDR3 protein: ASSHDRAYGYT

J gene: TRBJ1-5
V gene: TRBV28
CDR3 protein: AITPTQGRNQPQH

J gene: TRBJ2-7
V gene: TRBV10-3
CDR3 protein: AISGNEGSYEQY

J gene: TRBJ1-2
V gene: TRBV9
CDR3 protein: ASSVVAGKNYGYT

J gene: TRBJ1-2
V gene: TRBV6-5
CDR3 protein: ASKKNTGLSYGYT

J gene: TRBJ1-4
V gene: TRBV19
CDR3 protein: ASSIGGGNEKLF

J gene: TRBJ1-4
V gene: TRBV6-5
CDR3 protein: ASGAGNNEKLF

J gene: TRBJ2-2
V gene: TRBV9
CDR3 protein: ASSGLLDTGELF

J gene: TRBJ1-6
V gene: TRBV30
CDR3 protein: AWSVNDRGPLFYSPLH

J gene: TRBJ2-7
V gene: TRBV19
CDR3 protein: ASSPAALSSYEQY

J gene: TRBJ2-5
V gene: TRBV24-1
CDR3 protein: ATSPGGQPQETQY

J gene: TRBJ1-4
V gene: TRBV6-5
CDR3 protein: ASSSTGTGNEKLF

J gene: TRBJ1-5
V gene: TRBV28
CDR3 protein: ASSYMRSNQPQH

J gene: TRBJ2-3
V gene: TRBV4-3
CDR3 protein: ASSQELAADTQY

J gene: TRBJ1-1
V gene: TRBV7-8
CDR3 protein: ASSLSRDRERARTEAF

J gene: TRBJ1-3
V gene: TRBV3-1/TRBV3-2
CDR3 protein: ASSLLAGGGNTIY

J gene: TRBJ1-4
V gene: TRBV7-9
CDR3 protein: ASSFPKEKLF

J gene: TRBJ2-7
V gene: TRBV5-5
CDR3 protein: ASSPGQGEIYEQY

J gene: TRBJ2-1
V gene: TRBV5-1
CDR3 protein: ASSLGGGVPYNEQF

J gene: TRBJ2-7
V gene: TRBV6-5
CDR3 protein: ASSPSGGLGYEQY

J gene: TRBJ1-6
V gene: TRBV7-9
CDR3 protein: ASSLDSNSPLH

J gene: TRBJ2-1
V gene: TRBV27
CDR3 protein: ASSSTGSNEQF

J gene: TRBJ2-1
V gene: TRBV21-1
CDR3 protein: ASTPIGGTGRSNEQF

J gene: TRBJ1-2
V gene: TRBV5-5
CDR3 protein: ASSSRTGAYGYT

J gene: TRBJ2-7
V gene: TRBV3-1/TRBV3-2
CDR3 protein: ASSPGTSYEQY

J gene: TRBJ2-1
V gene: TRBV3-1/TRBV3-2
CDR3 protein: ASSQEGRLAGGESYNEQF

J gene: TRBJ2-6
V gene: TRBV19
CDR3 protein: ASRHSGQEYYSGANVLT

J gene: TRBJ2-1
V gene: TRBV27
CDR3 protein: ASSRTRLNEQF

J gene: TRBJ2-1
V gene: TRBV21-1
CDR3 protein: ASSKATSGRVNEQF

J gene: TRBJ2-3
V gene: TRBV20-1
CDR3 protein: SAIEGVTQY

J gene: TRBJ1-5
V gene: TRBV7-8
CDR3 protein: ASSSLGAGDQPQH

J gene: TRBJ1-5
V gene: TRBV9
CDR3 protein: ASSVGGGNQPQH

J gene: TRBJ1-2
V gene: TRBV3-1/TRBV3-2
CDR3 protein: ASSHGTGGGYT

J gene: TRBJ2-4
V gene: TRBV4-1
CDR3 protein: ASSQDWGVGGKNIQY

J gene: TRBJ2-7
V gene: TRBV25-1
CDR3 protein: ASSGRTGGYEQY

J gene: TRBJ1-3
V gene: TRBV10-2
CDR3 protein: ASSEAHAGNTIY

J gene: TRBJ2-7
V gene: TRBV7-2
CDR3 protein: ASSLATGPTYEQY

J gene: TRBJ1-6
V gene: TRBV27
CDR3 protein: ASSLWADPNSPLH

J gene: TRBJ1-1
V gene: TRBV11-2
CDR3 protein: ASSLFRDRANTEAF

J gene: TRBJ1-5
V gene: TRBV6-5
CDR3 protein: ASRQDTNQPQH

J gene: TRBJ2-7
V gene: TRBV4-2
CDR3 protein: ASSQYETGEYSYEQY

J gene: TRBJ1-4
V gene: TRBV9
CDR3 protein: ASSVRAQNNEKLF

J gene: TRBJ2-2
V gene: TRBV19
CDR3 protein: ASHSRPGIDGELF

J gene: TRBJ2-3
V gene: TRBV7-9
CDR3 protein: ASLGGMSTDTQY

J gene: TRBJ2-7
V gene: TRBV5-6
CDR3 protein: ASSWGSISEGSAYEQY

J gene: TRBJ1-2
V gene: TRBV7-9
CDR3 protein: ASSYGQGEDGYT